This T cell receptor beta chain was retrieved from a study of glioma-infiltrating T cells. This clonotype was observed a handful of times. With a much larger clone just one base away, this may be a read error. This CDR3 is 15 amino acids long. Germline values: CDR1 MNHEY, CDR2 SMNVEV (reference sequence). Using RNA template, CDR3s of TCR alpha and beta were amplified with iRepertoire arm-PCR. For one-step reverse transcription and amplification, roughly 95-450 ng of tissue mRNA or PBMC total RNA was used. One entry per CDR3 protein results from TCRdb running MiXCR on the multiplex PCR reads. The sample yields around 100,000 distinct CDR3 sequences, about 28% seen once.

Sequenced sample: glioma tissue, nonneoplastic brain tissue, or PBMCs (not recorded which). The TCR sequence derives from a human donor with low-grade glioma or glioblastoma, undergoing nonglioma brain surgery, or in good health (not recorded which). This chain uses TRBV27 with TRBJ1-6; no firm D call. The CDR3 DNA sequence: TGTGCCAGACTTTCCCGCGGGTCCGATAATTCACTCCTCCACTTT. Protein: CARLSRGSDNSLLHF.